This TCR beta chain was observed in a study of cytomegalovirus exposure and HLA in healthy donors. Overall study context: A subsequent analysis reported that the 95 to 150 validation repertoires were produced on the same platform that had also been used for the 666 first-cohort repertoires.

The repertoire was sequenced with immunoSEQ multiplex PCR; TCRdb's copy has only in-frame clones and lacks some. The repertoire has roughly 65,000 clones, 85% to 95% of them found once; the top ten carry approximately 5.3%. The CDR3 contains 14 residues. The sequenced material came from PBMCs. The V and J genes are TRBV21-1 and TRBJ2-7; the table's D call TRBD2 went unverified against the DNA. TRBV21-1 is classified as a pseudogene. The source of this sequence is a man between 18 and 29 years old in good health and CMV-seropositive. CDR3 in DNA: TGTGCCAGCAGCAAAGAACTAGCGGGAGTCGAGCAGTACTTC. Amino acid sequence: CASSKELAGVEQYF.